The 32 T cell receptor beta chains below were found in one sample sequenced in a study of OX40 agonist ivuxolimab in advanced cancers. This table comes from immunoSEQ multiplex PCR, and its TCRdb copy is limited to in-frame clones, with some not included. The repertoire holds about 80,000 clones, with roughly 90% as singletons. The sequencing used CD4+ or CD8+ T cells sorted from blood, collected in a trial of the OX40 agonist ivuxolimab. The receptors were sampled from an adult with an advanced solid tumor such as melanoma, head and neck, liver or kidney cancer.

This chain joins TRBV4-1 and TRBJ2-7, with 7 positions matching TRBD1. Per germline, CDR1 MGHRA and CDR2 YSYEKL. V gave up 0 bases and J gave up 1 base; unmatched junction bases: 0. CDR3 length: 14 amino acids. Written as DNA, the CDR3 is TGCGCCAGCAGCCAAGAGGGACAGTCCTACGAGCAGTACTTC. This gives the protein CASSQEGQSYEQYF.

The genes are TRBV4-2 and TRBJ2-2, with D unresolved. The CDR3 contains 13 residues. Germline-derived CDR1 and CDR2 are LGHNA and YNFKEQ. V was shortened by 7 bases and J by 2 bases, with 8 bases between the two germline ends. CDR3 loop: CASTVINTGELFF. The CDR3 region has the DNA TGTGCCAGCACGGTGATAAACACCGGGGAGCTGTTTTTT.

This chain links TRBV7-8 with TRBJ2-1; 9 positions agree with TRBD2. There are 16 residues in the CDR3. Germline V gene sequence: CDR1 SGHVS, CDR2 FQNEAQ. V trimming: 2 bases; J trimming: 7 bases; junction bases outside the gene matches: 9. CDR3 bases: TGTGCCAGCAGCTTACTTCGCGGGGGGGAGTGGAATGAGCAGTTCTTC. It is translated as CASSLLRGGEWNEQFF. Together with reference TRBV7-8 and TRBJ2-1, the CDR3 gives the full variable domain: GAGVSQSPRYKVAKRGQDVALRCDPISGHVSLFWYQQALGQGPEFLTYFQNEAQLDKSGLPSDRFFAERPEGSVSTLKIQRTQQEDSAVYLCASSLLRGGEWNEQFFGPGTRLTVL.

The gene calls are TRBV7-9 and TRBJ2-2, with D possibly being TRBD1 (6 bases). The germline V gene encodes CDR1 SEHNR and CDR2 FQNEAQ (reference sequence). Between the trimmed V and J ends, which lost 5 bases and 0 bases, there was a span of 19 bases. The CDR3 totals 18 residues. The CDR3 nucleotides read TGTGCCAGCAGCCCAGCGCGAGGGGGTTACGCGAACACCGGGGAGCTGTTTTTT. Translated: CASSPARGGYANTGELFF.

This clone is classed as medium-sized. V and J are TRBV27 and TRBJ1-2; D remains ambiguous. The CDR3 covers 14 residues. The germline V gene encodes CDR1 MNHEY and CDR2 SMNVEV (reference sequence). V was clipped by 4 bases and J by 5 bases, with 14 bases between them. In DNA, the CDR3 is TGTGCCAGCAGTTCCATTGGCAGCTTATATGGCTACACCTTC. Protein product: CASSSIGSLYGYTF.

The chain is built from TRBV11-2 and TRBJ2-3; tentative D call: TRBD2 (7 bases). Per germline, CDR1 SGHAT and CDR2 FQNNGV. The CDR3 is 18 amino acids. V lost 5 bases to trimming and J lost 3 bases, with 24 bases between them. In nucleotides, the CDR3 is TGTGCCAGCAGCCCAGGAGGCGGGGGCGTGGGGGAGACAGATACGCAGTATTTT. This encodes CASSPGGGGVGETDTQYF. The full variable domain, its missing parts supplied by reference TRBV11-2 and TRBJ2-3, is EAGVAQSPRYKIIEKRQSVAFWCNPISGHATLYWYQQILGQGPKLLIQFQNNGVVDDSQLPKDRFSAERLKGVDSTLKIQPAKLEDSAVYLCASSPGGGGVGETDTQYFGPGTRLTVL.

V is TRBV19 and J is TRBJ1-2, with 11 positions matching TRBD1. The V gene end was trimmed by 1 base and the J gene end by 8 bases; junction bases not matched to a gene: 6. The germline gives CDR1 LNHDA, CDR2 SQIVND (reference sequence). The CDR3 has 15 residues. The CDR3 here is CASSIGRTGGDGYTF. Here the CDR3 DNA reads TGTGCCAGTAGTATAGGCCGGACAGGGGGCGACGGCTACACCTTC.

The chain carries TRBV7-9 and TRBJ1-2; no firm D call. Per germline, CDR1 SEHNR and CDR2 FQNEAQ (reference sequence). The length of the CDR3 is 12 residues. V dropped 2 bases and J dropped 13 bases, with 14 bases sitting between them. The CDR3 region has the DNA TGTGCCAGCAGCTTACCTCACTCCGACTTCACCTTC. Protein sequence: CASSLPHSDFTF.

The chain combines TRBV6-1 with TRBJ2-2; D not certain. The CDR3 consists of 13 residues. CDR1 and CDR2 (germline): MNHNS, SASEGT. Trimming took 6 bases from V and 3 from J, leaving 8 bases between them. The CDR3 nucleotides read TGTGCCAGCAGCCTTACCGACACCGGGGAGCTGTTTTTT. This translates into CASSLTDTGELFF.

V usage is TRBV4-3 and J usage is TRBJ2-7, with a tentative D call TRBD2 (7 bases). This CDR3 comprises 17 residues. Trimming pared 0 bases from V and 6 bases from J, leaving 21 bases between. CDR1 LGHNA and CDR2 YSLEER come from the germline V gene. The CDR3 here is CASSQETAGWGGGEQYF. The CDR3 bases are TGCGCCAGCAGCCAAGAGACAGCCGGGTGGGGAGGGGGCGAGCAGTACTTC.

This sequence joins TRBV7-9 and TRBJ2-3; a weak D match, TRBD2 (6 bases). This CDR3 comprises 17 residues. V lost 5 bases and J lost 1, with 19 bases in between. Germline CDR1 is SEHNR and CDR2 is FQNEAQ (reference sequence). CDR3 DNA sequence: TGTGCCAGCAGCCCGTGGGGGGTAGCGATAGGCACAGATACGCAGTATTTT. Residues: CASSPWGVAIGTDTQYF.

Only a few counts were recorded for this clone. The chain combines TRBV5-8 with TRBJ2-7, with 7 positions matching TRBD1. Germline-derived CDR1 and CDR2 are SGHTS and YDEGEE. The CDR3 sequence is 16 residues long. Trimming at V came to 2 bases and at J to 1 base, leaving 9 bases not matched to a gene. This CDR3 reads CASSFFAGRGSYEQYF. CDR3 in DNA: TGTGCCAGCAGCTTTTTCGCGGGCAGGGGGTCCTACGAGCAGTACTTC.

This rearrangement joins TRBV7-6 to TRBJ2-7, with D unclear. CDR1 SGHVS and CDR2 FNYEAQ come from the germline V gene. This CDR3 contains 14 residues. Deletions cut 5 bases from V and 1 base from J, with 12 bases between. CDR3 nucleotides: TGTGCCAGCAGCGTTAGCCAGACTTCCTACGAGCAGTACTTC. This translates into CASSVSQTSYEQYF.

The chain combines TRBV4-1 with TRBJ1-2; D is possibly TRBD1 (5 bases). V was shortened by 3 bases and J by 3 bases, with 11 bases between the two germline ends. The germline V gene has CDR1 MGHRA and CDR2 YSYEKL. This CDR3 has 14 amino acids. CDR3 amino acids: CASSHIGAYYGYTF. The CDR3 bases are TGCGCCAGCAGCCACATCGGGGCGTACTATGGCTACACCTTC.

V is TRBV4-3 and J is TRBJ1-4; 7 bases are shared with TRBD1. The CDR3 runs 16 residues. The trim removed 2 bases at V and 6 bases at J, leaving 9 bases unmatched. Germline CDR1 is LGHNA and CDR2 is YSLEER. CDR3 DNA: TGCGCCAGCAGCCAATTATCAGGGGGGTTGGATGAAAAACTGTTTTTT. Translated, it gives CASSQLSGGLDEKLFF.

The chain employs TRBV25-1 and TRBJ1-4, with TRBD1 identical over 10 bases. The CDR3 length is 14 residues. Germline trimming cut 7 bases from V and 6 bases from J; bases unmatched to any gene: 5. CDR1 and CDR2 (germline): MGHDK, SYGVNS. CDR3 amino acids: CASTQGTGDEKLFF. The CDR3 DNA reads TGTGCCAGCACCCAGGGGACAGGGGATGAAAAACTGTTTTTT.

V is TRBV5-1 and J is TRBJ2-5, with TRBD2 matching 11 bases. This CDR3 spans 15 amino acids. Trimming at V came to 5 bases and at J to 2 bases, leaving 5 bases not matched to a gene. CDR1 SGHRS and CDR2 YFSETQ come from the germline V gene. CDR3 sequence reads: CASSFSGGAQETQYF. In nucleotides, the CDR3 is TGCGCCAGCAGTTTTAGCGGGGGGGCACAAGAGACCCAGTACTTC.

The rearrangement uses TRBV5-6 and TRBJ2-7, with no clear D. Germline CDR1 is SGHDT and CDR2 is YYEEEE. This CDR3 is 13 amino acids long. Trimming shortened V by 0 bases and J by 3 bases, and 7 bases separated the two germline ends. CDR3 loop: CASSLVQSYEQYF. The CDR3 DNA sequence: TGTGCCAGCAGCTTGGTGCAGAGCTACGAGCAGTACTTC.

The J gene is TRBJ1-1, the V gene TRBV7-9; TRBD1 aligns across 7 bases. CDR3 length: 17 residues. Germline values: CDR1 SEHNR, CDR2 FQNEAQ (reference sequence). After removal of 1 base from V and 1 base from J, the junction contained 9 bases not matched to a gene. This CDR3 is CASSLEGPGGWNTEAFF. The CDR3 coding sequence is TGTGCCAGCAGCTTAGAGGGTCCAGGGGGTTGGAACACTGAAGCTTTCTTT.

This sequence joins TRBV4-1 and TRBJ1-5; unclear D gene. Trimming stripped 1 base from V and 7 bases from J, with 11 bases between. The CDR3 is made up of 14 amino acids. Germline CDR1 and CDR2: MGHRA and YSYEKL. CDR3 in DNA: TGCGCCAGCAGCCAAGTGGGTGGGGAGCAGCCCCAGCATTTT. Protein: CASSQVGGEQPQHF.

Comment on this clone: This same CDR3 is encoded by further DNA sequences in the sample. The rearrangement links TRBV4-1 to TRBJ2-7; tentative D call: TRBD2 (6 bases). Trimming took 1 base from V and 1 from J, leaving 11 bases between them. This CDR3 has 15 residues. From germline, CDR1 is MGHRA and CDR2 YSYEKL. The DNA for the CDR3 is TGCGCCAGCAGCCAAGGGGGCGGGACGTCCTACGAGCAGTACTTC. Translated, it gives CASSQGGGTSYEQYF.

The V and J genes are TRBV27 and TRBJ2-2; D gene unclear. This CDR3 has 14 amino acids. V lost 2 bases and J 0 bases, leaving 4 bases between the germline ends. CDR1 is MNHEY, CDR2 SMNVEV, per germline (reference sequence). CDR3 in DNA: TGTGCCAGCAGTTTAGCAGCGAACACCGGGGAGCTGTTTTTT. Encoded protein: CASSLAANTGELFF.

The chain recombines TRBV6-1 with TRBJ1-1; D is undetermined. The germline V and J ends were trimmed by 4 bases and 1 base, with 13 bases remaining between them. CDR3 length equals 15 residues. Germline assignment: CDR1 MNHNS and CDR2 SASEGT. The DNA for the CDR3 is TGTGCCAGCAGTGCTCGCTTAGAGACGAACACTGAAGCTTTCTTT. Translating it yields CASSARLETNTEAFF.

V and J are TRBV9 and TRBJ2-7; TRBD1 aligns across 9 bases. V dropped 0 bases and J dropped 5; count of bases not matched to a gene: 9. This CDR3 contains 16 residues. The V gene's germline CDR1 is SGDLS and CDR2 YYNGEE. The CDR3 is CASSVVGTGLSDEQYF. CDR3 bases: TGTGCCAGCAGCGTAGTAGGGACAGGGCTTTCCGACGAGCAGTACTTC.

V usage is TRBV5-6 and J usage is TRBJ2-5, with D possibly matching TRBD1 (6 bases). The length of the CDR3 is 14 residues. Germline CDR1 is SGHDT and CDR2 is YYEEEE. Trimming took 4 bases from V and 2 from J, leaving 12 bases between them. CDR3 in amino acids: CASSQVGGQETQYF. Here the CDR3 DNA reads TGTGCCAGCAGCCAAGTAGGGGGTCAAGAGACCCAGTACTTC.

The rearrangement uses TRBV13 and TRBJ2-5; D remains unclear. The V and J ends lost 4 bases and 4 bases respectively, with 10 bases between them. The CDR3 sequence is 13 residues long. Germline lookup yields CDR1 PRHDT and CDR2 FYEKMQ (reference sequence). The CDR3 protein is CASSSQDPETQYF. CDR3 nucleotides: TGTGCCAGCAGCTCCCAGGACCCAGAGACCCAGTACTTC.

The J gene is TRBJ2-1, the V gene TRBV7-8; D is unresolved. Deletions cut 1 base from V and 4 bases from J, with 8 bases between. Germline-derived CDR1 and CDR2 are SGHVS and FQNEAQ. The CDR3 loop spans 14 amino acids. This CDR3 reads CASSLGLDYNEQFF. CDR3 nucleotide sequence: TGTGCCAGCAGCTTAGGCCTAGATTACAATGAGCAGTTCTTC.

The chain employs TRBV29-1 and TRBJ2-7; no definite D call. This CDR3 is built from 12 residues. V was pared by 4 bases and J by 5 bases, with 12 bases between. Germline V gene sequence: CDR1 SQVTM, CDR2 ANQGSEA. The CDR3 region is CSVVYTGDEQYF. DNA of the CDR3: TGCAGCGTTGTGTACACGGGCGACGAGCAGTACTTC.

The V call is TRBV6-1, the J call TRBJ2-7, with 7 bases aligning to TRBD1. V shed 1 base and J 3 bases; nucleotides not matched to a gene: 9. The CDR3 contains 16 residues. Per the germline V gene, CDR1 is MNHNS and CDR2 is SASEGT. CDR3 sequence reads: CASSEVGTAYFYEQYF. CDR3 in DNA: TGTGCCAGCAGTGAAGTTGGGACAGCCTACTTCTACGAGCAGTACTTC.

The genes are TRBV19 and TRBJ2-1, with 7 bases that match TRBD2. CDR1 is LNHDA and CDR2 is SQIVND in the germline V gene (reference sequence). The CDR3 totals 15 residues. V lost 1 base, J lost 4 bases, and 4 bases stayed unmatched. CDR3 sequence (DNA): TGTGCCAGTAGTATAGTTCCCGGGGGGTACAATGAGCAGTTCTTC. Translated, it gives CASSIVPGGYNEQFF. Full variable domain (rest looked up from reference TRBV19 and TRBJ2-1): DGGITQSPKYLFRKEGQNVTLSCEQNLNHDAMYWYRQDPGQGLRLIYYSQIVNDFQKGDIAEGYSVSREKKESFPLTVTSAQKNPTAFYLCASSIVPGGYNEQFFGPGTRLTVL.

This chain connects TRBV6-5 to TRBJ1-1; no firm D call. The V gene's germline CDR1 is MNHEY and CDR2 SVGAGI. CDR3 length: 14 amino acids. V lost 7 bases, J lost 3 bases, and 15 bases lay in between. The CDR3 sequence: CASTDTGMDTEAFF. The CDR3 region has the DNA TGTGCCAGCACCGACACGGGAATGGACACTGAAGCTTTCTTT.

This chain links TRBV27 with TRBJ2-7, with a tentative D call TRBD1 (5 bases). Trimming pared 3 bases from V and 0 bases from J, leaving 15 bases between. The V gene's germline CDR1 is MNHEY and CDR2 SMNVEV (reference sequence). The CDR3 runs to 16 residues. In nucleotides, the CDR3 is TGTGCCAGCAGTTTTGGGGCAGTACAAAGCTCCTACGAGCAGTACTTC. Its protein is CASSFGAVQSSYEQYF.